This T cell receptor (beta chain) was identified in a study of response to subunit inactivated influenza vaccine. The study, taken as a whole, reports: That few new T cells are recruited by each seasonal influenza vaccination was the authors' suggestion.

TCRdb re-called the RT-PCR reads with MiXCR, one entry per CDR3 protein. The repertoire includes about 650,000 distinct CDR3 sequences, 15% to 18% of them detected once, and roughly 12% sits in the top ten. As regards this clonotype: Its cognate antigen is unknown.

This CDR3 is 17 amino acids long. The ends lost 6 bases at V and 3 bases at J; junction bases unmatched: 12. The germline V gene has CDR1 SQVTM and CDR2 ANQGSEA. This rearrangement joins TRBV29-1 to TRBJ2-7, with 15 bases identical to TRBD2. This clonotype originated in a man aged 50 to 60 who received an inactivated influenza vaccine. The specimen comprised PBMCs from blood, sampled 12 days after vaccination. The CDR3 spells CSVPGMGLAGGIYEQYF. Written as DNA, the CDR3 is TGCAGCGTGCCGGGTATGGGACTAGCGGGAGGTATCTACGAGCAGTACTTC.